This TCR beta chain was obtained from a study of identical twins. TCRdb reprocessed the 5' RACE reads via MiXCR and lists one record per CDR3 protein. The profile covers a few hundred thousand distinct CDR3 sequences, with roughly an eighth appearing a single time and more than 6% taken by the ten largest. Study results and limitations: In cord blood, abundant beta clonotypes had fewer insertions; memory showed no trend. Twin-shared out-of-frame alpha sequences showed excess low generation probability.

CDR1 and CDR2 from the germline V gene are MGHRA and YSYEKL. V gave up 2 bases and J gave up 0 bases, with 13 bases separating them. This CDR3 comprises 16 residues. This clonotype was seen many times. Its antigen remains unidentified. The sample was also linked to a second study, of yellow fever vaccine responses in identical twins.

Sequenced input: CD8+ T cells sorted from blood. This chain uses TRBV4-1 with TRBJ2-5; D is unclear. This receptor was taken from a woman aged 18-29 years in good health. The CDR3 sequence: CASSQRDRGYQETQYF. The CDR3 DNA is TGCGCCAGCAGCCAAAGGGATCGCGGTTACCAAGAGACCCAGTACTTC.